The sequence of this TCR beta chain was determined in a study of shared clonotypes between healthy human individuals. Study-level background: CD4 naive and memory got three plates each, CD8 naive two, CD8 memory one. Study conclusions and caveats: Clonotypes shared by all four sorted-subset donors had higher generation probabilities than non-shared clonotypes.

The germline gives CDR1 ENHRY, CDR2 SYGVKD. J gave up 3 bases and V 3 bases, and 1 base lay outside the gene matches. This CDR3 spans 13 amino acids. Every donor, a Caucasian adult, lived in Nashville, Tennessee. CD4+ cells were split into CD45RA+ naive and CD45RA-negative memory subsets. Repertoires were generated with immunoSEQ multiplex PCR, while TCRdb's copy carries only in-frame clones and drops some. The sample consists of under 2,500,000 clones, approximately 95% of them appearing once. This clone has more than one count but fewer than ten. Its specificity is not known. The identical CDR3 is also encoded by other nucleotide sequences in the sample.

This chain connects TRBV10-3 to TRBJ1-2; 7 bases align to TRBD1. Material: naive CD4+ T cells sorted from blood. Stated subset: CD45RA+ positively selected. The receptor was isolated from a man in his late teens or twenties in good health. DNA of the CDR3: TGTGCCATCAGTGATGACAGGGACTATGGCTACACCTTC. This translates into CAISDDRDYGYTF.